This T cell receptor beta chain was captured in a study of T cell changes during pregnancy in multiple sclerosis. Clones were read by immunoSEQ multiplex PCR, and TCRdb kept only the in-frame ones, dropping some. The table has 30,000 to 40,000 clones, 94% seen once. The CDR3 spans 18 residues. In germline, CDR1 is SGHTS, CDR2 YDEGEE. V dropped 0 bases and J dropped 5; count of bases not matched to a gene: 13. This clone was found once. The chain has TRBV5-8 and TRBJ1-1; 10 bases fit TRBD1. This clonotype originated in a female donor with multiple sclerosis, enrolled in a pregnancy study. The sample in question was CD4+ T cells from peripheral blood mononuclear cells, obtained in the second trimester of pregnancy. The CDR3 coding sequence is TGTGCCAGCAGCTTGGGGGACAGGGGAATCCCCTGGACGACTGAAGCTTTCTTT. Translation: CASSLGDRGIPWTTEAFF.